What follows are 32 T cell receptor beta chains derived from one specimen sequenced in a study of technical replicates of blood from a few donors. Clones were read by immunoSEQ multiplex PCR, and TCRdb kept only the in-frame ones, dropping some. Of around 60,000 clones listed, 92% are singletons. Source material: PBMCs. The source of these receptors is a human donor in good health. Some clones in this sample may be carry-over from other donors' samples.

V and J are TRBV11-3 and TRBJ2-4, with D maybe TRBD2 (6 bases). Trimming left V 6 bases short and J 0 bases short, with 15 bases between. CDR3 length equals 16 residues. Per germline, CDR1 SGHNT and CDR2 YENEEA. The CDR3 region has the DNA TGTGCCAGCAGGATTAGGAGGGACCTAGCCAAAAACATTCAGTACTTC. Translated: CASRIRRDLAKNIQYF.

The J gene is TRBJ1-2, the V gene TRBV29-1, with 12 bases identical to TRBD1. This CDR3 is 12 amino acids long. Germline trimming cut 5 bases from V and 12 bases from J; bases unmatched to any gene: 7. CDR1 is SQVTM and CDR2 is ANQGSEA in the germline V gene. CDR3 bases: TGCAGCGTTCCGGGACAGGGGGCGCGAAACACCTTC. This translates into CSVPGQGARNTF.

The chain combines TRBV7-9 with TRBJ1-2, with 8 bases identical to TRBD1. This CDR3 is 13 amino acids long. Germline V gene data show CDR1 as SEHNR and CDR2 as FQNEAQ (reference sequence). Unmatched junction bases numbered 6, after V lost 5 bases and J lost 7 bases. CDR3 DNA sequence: TGTGCCAGCAGCCTGTGGACAGGGCTTGGCTACACCTTC. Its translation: CASSLWTGLGYTF.

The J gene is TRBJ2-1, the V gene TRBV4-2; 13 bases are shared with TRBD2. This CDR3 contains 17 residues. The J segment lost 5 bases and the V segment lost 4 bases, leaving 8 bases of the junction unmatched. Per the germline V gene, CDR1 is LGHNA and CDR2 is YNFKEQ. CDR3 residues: CASSPGLAGERDNEQFF. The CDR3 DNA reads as TGTGCCAGCAGCCCTGGACTAGCGGGAGAGAGGGACAATGAGCAGTTCTTC.

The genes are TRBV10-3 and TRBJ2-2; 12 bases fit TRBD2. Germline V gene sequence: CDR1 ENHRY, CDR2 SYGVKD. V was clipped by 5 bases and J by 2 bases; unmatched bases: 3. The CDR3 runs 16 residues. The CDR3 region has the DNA TGTGCCATCAGTCGGACTAGCGGGATTAACACCGGGGAGCTGTTTTTT. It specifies CAISRTSGINTGELFF.

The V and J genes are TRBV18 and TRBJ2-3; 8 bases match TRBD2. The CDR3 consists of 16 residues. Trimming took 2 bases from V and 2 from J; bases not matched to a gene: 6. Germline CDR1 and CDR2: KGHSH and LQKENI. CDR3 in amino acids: CASSPMGGGTTDTQYF. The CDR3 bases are TGTGCCAGCTCACCAATGGGCGGGGGGACCACAGATACGCAGTATTTT.

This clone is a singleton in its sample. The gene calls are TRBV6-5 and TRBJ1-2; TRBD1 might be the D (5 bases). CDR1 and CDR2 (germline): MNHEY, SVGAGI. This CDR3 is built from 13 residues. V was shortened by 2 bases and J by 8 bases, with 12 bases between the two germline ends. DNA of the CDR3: TGTGCCAGCAGTTACACCCTTGGGGCCGGCTACACCTTC. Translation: CASSYTLGAGYTF.

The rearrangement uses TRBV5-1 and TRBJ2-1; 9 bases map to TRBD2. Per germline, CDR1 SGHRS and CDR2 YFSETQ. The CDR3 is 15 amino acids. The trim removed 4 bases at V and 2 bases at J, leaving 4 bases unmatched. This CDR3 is CASSTGLATYNEQFF. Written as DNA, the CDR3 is TGCGCCAGCAGCACGGGACTAGCAACCTACAATGAGCAGTTCTTC. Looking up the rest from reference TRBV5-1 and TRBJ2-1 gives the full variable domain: KAGVTQTPRYLIKTRGQQVTLSCSPISGHRSVSWYQQTPGQGLQFLFEYFSETQRNKGNFPGRFSGRQFSNSRSEMNVSTLELGDSALYLCASSTGLATYNEQFFGPGTRLTVL.

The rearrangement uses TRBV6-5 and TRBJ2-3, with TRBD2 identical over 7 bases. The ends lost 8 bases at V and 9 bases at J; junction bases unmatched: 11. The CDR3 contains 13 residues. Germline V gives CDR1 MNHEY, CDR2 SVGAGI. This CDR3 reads CASVASWGGTQYF. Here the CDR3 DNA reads TGTGCCAGCGTGGCAAGCTGGGGAGGGACGCAGTATTTT.

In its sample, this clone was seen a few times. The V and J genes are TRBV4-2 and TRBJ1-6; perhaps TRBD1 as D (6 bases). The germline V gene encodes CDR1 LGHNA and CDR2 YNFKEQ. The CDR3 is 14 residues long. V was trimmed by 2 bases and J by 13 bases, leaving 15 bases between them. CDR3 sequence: CASSQRDTAYPLHF. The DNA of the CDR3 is TGTGCCAGCAGCCAACGGGACACCGCTTATCCCCTCCACTTT.

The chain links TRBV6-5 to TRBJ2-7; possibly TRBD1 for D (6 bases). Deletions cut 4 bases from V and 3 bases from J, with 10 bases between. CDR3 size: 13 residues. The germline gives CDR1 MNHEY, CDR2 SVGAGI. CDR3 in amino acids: CASSFGQNYEQYF. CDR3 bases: TGTGCCAGCAGTTTCGGACAGAACTACGAGCAGTACTTC.

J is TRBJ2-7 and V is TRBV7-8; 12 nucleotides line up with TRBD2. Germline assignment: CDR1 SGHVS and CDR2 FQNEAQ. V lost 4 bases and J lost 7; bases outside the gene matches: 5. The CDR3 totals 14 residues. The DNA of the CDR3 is TGTGCCAGCAGCTGGACTAGCGGGAAGGGAGAGCAGTACTTC. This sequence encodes CASSWTSGKGEQYF.

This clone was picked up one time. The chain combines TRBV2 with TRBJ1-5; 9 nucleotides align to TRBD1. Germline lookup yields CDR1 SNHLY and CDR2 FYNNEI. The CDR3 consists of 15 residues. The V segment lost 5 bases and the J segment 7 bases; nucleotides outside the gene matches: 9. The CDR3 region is CASSTQGGQGQPQHF. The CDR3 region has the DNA TGTGCCAGCAGTACCCAGGGGGGACAGGGCCAGCCCCAGCATTTT. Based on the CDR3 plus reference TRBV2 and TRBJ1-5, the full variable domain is EPEVTQTPSHQVTQMGQEVILRCVPISNHLYFYWYRQILGQKVEFLVSFYNNEISEKSEIFDDQFSVERPDGSNFTLKIRSTKLEDSAMYFCASSTQGGQGQPQHFGDGTRLSIL.

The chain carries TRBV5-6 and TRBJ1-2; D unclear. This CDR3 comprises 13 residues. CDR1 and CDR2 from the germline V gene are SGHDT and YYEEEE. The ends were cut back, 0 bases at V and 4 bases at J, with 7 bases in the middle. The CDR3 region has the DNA TGTGCCAGCAGCTTGGCATCGGGCTATGGCTACACCTTC. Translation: CASSLASGYGYTF.

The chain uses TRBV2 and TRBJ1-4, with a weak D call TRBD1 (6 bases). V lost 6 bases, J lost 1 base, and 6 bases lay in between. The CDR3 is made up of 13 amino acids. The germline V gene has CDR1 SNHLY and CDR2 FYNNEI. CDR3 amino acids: CASSRGTNEKLFF. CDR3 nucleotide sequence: TGTGCCAGCAGCAGGGGAACTAATGAAAAACTGTTTTTT.

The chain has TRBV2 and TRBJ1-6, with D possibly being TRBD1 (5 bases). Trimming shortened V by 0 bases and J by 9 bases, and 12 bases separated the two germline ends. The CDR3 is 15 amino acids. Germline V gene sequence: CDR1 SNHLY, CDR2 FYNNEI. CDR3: CASSEALRRGSPLHF. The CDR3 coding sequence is TGTGCCAGCAGTGAAGCGCTTCGTAGGGGTTCACCCCTCCACTTT.

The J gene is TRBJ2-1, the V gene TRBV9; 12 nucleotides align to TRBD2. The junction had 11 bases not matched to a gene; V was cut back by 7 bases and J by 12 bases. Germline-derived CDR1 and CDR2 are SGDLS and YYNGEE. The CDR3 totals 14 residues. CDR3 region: CASATSGSLKGQFF. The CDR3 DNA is TGTGCCAGCGCGACTAGCGGGAGCTTGAAGGGGCAGTTCTTC.

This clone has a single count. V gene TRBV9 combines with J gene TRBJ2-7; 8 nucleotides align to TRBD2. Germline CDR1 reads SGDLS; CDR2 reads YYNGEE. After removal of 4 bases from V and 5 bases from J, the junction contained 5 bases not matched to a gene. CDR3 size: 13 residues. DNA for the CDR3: TGTGCCAGCAGCCCCATTAGCGGGAACGAGCAGTACTTC. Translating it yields CASSPISGNEQYF.

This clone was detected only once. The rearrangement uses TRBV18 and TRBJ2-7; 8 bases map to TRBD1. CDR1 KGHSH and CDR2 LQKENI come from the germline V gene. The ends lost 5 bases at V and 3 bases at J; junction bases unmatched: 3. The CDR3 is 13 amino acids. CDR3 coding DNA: TGTGCCAGCTCAGGACAGGGAAACTACGAGCAGTACTTC. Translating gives CASSGQGNYEQYF.

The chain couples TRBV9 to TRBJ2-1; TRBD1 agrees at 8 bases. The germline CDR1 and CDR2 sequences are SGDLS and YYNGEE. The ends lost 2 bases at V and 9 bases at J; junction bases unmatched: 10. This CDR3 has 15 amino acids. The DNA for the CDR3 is TGTGCCAGCAGCGTTTCGGGACAGGTCGGTTCTGAGCAGTTCTTC. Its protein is CASSVSGQVGSEQFF.

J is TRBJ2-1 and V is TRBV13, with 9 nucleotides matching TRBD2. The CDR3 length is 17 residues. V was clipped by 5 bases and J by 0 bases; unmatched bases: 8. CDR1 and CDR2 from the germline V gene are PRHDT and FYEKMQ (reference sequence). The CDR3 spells CASSRLAETSSYNEQFF. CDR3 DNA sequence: TGTGCCAGCAGCAGACTAGCGGAGACGAGCTCCTACAATGAGCAGTTCTTC.

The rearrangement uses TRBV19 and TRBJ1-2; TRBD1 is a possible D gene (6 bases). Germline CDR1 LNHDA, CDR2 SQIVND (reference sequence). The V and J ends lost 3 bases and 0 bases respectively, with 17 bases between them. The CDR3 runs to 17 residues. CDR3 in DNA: TGTGCCAGTAGTATTGGGAAGACAGGACGAACTAACTATGGCTACACCTTC. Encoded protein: CASSIGKTGRTNYGYTF. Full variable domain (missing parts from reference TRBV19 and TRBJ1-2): DGGITQSPKYLFRKEGQNVTLSCEQNLNHDAMYWYRQDPGQGLRLIYYSQIVNDFQKGDIAEGYSVSREKKESFPLTVTSAQKNPTAFYLCASSIGKTGRTNYGYTFGSGTRLTVV.

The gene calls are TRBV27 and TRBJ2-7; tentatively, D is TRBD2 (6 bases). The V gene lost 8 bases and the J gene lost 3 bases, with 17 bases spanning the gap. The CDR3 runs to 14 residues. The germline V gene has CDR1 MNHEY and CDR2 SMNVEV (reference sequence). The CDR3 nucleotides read TGTGCCAGCCCGGCGGGGCAGATCCTCTACGAGCAGTACTTC. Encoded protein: CASPAGQILYEQYF.

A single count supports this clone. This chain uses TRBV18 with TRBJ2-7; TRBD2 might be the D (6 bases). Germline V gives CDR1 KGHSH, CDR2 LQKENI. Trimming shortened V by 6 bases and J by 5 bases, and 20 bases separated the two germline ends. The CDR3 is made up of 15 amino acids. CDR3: CASSEGTAPVHEQYF. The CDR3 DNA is TGTGCCAGCTCGGAAGGGACTGCCCCAGTTCACGAGCAGTACTTC.

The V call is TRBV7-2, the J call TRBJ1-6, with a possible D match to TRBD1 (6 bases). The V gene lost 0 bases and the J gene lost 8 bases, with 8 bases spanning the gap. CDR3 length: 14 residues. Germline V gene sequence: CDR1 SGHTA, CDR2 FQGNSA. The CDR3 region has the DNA TGTGCCAGCAGCTTAGCCCACAGGGATTCACCCCTCCACTTT. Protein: CASSLAHRDSPLHF.

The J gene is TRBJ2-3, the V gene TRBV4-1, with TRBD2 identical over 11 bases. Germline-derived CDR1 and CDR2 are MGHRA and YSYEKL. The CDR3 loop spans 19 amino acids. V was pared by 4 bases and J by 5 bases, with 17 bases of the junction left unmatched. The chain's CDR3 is CASSRALYYSGREGDTQYF. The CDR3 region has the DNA TGCGCCAGCAGCCGCGCACTTTACTATAGCGGGAGGGAAGGAGATACGCAGTATTTT.

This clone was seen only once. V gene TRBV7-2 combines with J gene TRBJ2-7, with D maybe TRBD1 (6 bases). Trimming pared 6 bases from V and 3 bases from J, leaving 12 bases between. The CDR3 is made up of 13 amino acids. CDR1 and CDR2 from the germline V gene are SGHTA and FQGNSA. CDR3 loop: CASRVGAGYEQYF. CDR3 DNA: TGTGCCAGCAGGGTGGGGGCCGGCTACGAGCAGTACTTC. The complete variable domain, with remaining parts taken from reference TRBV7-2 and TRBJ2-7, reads GAGVSQSPSNKVTEKGKDVELRCDPISGHTALYWYRQSLGQGLEFLIYFQGNSAPDKSGLPSDRFSAERTGGSVSTLTIQRTQQEDSAVYLCASRVGAGYEQYFGPGTRLTVT.

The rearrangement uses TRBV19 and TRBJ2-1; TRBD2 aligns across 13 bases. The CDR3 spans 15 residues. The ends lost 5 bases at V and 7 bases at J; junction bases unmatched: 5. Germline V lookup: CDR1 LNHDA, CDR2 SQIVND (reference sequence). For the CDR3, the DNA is TGTGCCAGTAGTTATGGGACTAGCGGGAATAATGAGCAGTTCTTC. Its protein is CASSYGTSGNNEQFF. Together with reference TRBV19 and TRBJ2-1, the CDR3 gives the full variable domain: DGGITQSPKYLFRKEGQNVTLSCEQNLNHDAMYWYRQDPGQGLRLIYYSQIVNDFQKGDIAEGYSVSREKKESFPLTVTSAQKNPTAFYLCASSYGTSGNNEQFFGPGTRLTVL.

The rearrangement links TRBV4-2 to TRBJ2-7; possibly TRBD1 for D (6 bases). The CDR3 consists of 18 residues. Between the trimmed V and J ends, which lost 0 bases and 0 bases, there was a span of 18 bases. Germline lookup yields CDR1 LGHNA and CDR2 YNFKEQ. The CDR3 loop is CASSQDRFRGSSSYEQYF. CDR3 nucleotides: TGTGCCAGCAGCCAAGATCGATTCAGGGGATCCAGCTCCTACGAGCAGTACTTC.

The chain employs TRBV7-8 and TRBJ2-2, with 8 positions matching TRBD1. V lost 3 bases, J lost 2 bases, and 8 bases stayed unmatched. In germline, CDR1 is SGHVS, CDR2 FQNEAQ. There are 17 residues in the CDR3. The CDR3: CASSFRQGALNTGELFF. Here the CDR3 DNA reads TGTGCCAGCAGCTTTAGGCAGGGGGCTTTAAACACCGGGGAGCTGTTTTTT.

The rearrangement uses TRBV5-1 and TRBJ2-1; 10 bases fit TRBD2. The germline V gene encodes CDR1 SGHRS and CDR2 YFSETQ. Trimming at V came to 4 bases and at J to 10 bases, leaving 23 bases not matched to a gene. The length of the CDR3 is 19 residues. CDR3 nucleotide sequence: TGCGCCAGCAGCACCAGGGCGGGTCTTTGGGCTAGCGGGAGACCAGAGCAGTTCTTC. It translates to CASSTRAGLWASGRPEQFF.

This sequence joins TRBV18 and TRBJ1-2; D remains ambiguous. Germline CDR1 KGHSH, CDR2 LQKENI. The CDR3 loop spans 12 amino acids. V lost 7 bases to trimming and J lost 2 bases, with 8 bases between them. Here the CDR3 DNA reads TGTGCCAGCTTGGGAGAAAACTATGGCTACACCTTC. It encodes CASLGENYGYTF.